This TCR beta chain was sequenced in a study of blood T cell repertoires in COVID-19. Study-level information: Whether acute or convalescent, the COVID-19 samples came from the United States, Italy and Spain. The cDNA or gDNA used as material had been derived from T cells, B-cell-depleted T cells, or PBMCs.

This CDR3 is 14 amino acids long. Germline CDR1 is SGHNT and CDR2 is YENEEA. Trimming cost V 2 bases and J 1 base, with 5 bases left between them. Assay used: immunoSEQ multiplex PCR; TCRdb lists only in-frame clones, some missing. Of approximately 92,000 clones in the sample, about 71% were seen once. This chain connects TRBV11-3 to TRBJ2-2; D possibly corresponds to TRBD1 (5 bases). This receptor was taken from an older woman in a cohort sampled during active or convalescent COVID-19. Sequences were obtained from peripheral blood. This chain's CDR3 is CASSLQGNTGELFF. CDR3 in DNA: TGTGCCAGCAGCTTACAGGGGAACACCGGGGAGCTGTTTTTT.